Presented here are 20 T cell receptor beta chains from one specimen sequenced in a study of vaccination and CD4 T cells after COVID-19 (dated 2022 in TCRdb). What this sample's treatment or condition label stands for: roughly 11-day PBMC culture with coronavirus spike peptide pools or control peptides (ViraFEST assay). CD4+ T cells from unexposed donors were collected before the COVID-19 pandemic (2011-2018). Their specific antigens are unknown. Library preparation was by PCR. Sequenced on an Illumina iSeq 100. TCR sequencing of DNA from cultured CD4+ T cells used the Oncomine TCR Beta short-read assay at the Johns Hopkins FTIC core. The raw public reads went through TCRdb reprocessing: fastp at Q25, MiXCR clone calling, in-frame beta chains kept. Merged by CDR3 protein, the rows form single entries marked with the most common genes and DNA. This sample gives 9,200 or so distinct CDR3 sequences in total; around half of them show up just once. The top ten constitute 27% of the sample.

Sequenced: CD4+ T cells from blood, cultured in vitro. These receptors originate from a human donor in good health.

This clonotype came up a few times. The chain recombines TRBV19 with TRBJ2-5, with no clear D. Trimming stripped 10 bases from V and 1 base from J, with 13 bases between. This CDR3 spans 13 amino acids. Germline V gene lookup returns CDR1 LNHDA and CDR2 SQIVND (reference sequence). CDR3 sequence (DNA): TGTGCCACCGCTTGGAAATCCCAAGAGACCCAGTACTTC. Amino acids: CATAWKSQETQYF.

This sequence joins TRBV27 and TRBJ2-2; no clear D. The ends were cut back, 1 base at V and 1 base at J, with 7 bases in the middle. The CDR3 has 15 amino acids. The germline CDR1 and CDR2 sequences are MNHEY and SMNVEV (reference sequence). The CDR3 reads CASSLFRQNTGELFF. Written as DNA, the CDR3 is TGTGCCAGCAGTTTATTCCGACAGAACACCGGGGAGCTGTTTTTT.

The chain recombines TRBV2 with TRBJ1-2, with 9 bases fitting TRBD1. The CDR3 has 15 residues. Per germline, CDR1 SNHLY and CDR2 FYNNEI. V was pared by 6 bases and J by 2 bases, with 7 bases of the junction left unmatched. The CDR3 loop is CASREGTGPNYGYTF. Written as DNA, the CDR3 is TGTGCCAGCAGGGAGGGGACAGGGCCAAACTATGGCTACACCTTC.

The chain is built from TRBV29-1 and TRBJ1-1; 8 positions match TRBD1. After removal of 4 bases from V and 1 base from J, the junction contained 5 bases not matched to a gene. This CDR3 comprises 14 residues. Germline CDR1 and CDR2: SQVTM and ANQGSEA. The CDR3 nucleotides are TGCAGCGTTGTCGGAGGGACAGGGAACACTGAAGCTTTCTTT. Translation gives CSVVGGTGNTEAFF.

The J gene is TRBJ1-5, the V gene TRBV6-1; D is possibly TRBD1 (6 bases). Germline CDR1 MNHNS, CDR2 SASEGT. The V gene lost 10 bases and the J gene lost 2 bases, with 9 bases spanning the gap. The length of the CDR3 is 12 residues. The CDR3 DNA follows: TGTGCCACTCACAGGGGCAATCAGCCCCAGCATTTT. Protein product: CATHRGNQPQHF.

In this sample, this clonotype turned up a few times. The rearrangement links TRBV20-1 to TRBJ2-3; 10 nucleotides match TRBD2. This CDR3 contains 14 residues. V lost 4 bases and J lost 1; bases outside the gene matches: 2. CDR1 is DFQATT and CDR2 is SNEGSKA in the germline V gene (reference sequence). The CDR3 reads CSATGTSGTDTQYF. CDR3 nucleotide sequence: TGCAGTGCTACGGGGACTAGCGGCACAGATACGCAGTATTTT.

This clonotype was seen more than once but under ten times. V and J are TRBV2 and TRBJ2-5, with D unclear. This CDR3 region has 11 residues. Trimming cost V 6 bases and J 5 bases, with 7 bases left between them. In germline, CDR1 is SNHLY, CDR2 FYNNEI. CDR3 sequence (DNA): TGTGCCAGCAGGGCCTGGGAGACCCAGTACTTC. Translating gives CASRAWETQYF.

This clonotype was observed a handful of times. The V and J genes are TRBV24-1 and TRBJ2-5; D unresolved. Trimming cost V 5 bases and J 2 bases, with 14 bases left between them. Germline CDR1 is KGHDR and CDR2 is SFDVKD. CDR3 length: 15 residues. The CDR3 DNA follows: TGTGCCACCAGTGCTCGCCCCCCGCTTCAAGAGACCCAGTACTTC. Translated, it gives CATSARPPLQETQYF.

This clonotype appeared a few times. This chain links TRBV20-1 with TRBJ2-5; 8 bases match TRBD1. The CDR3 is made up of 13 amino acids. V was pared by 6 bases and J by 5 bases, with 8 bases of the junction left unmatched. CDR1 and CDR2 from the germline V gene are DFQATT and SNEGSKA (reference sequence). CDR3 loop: CSASRTGRETQYF. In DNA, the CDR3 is TGCAGTGCCTCCCGGACAGGGAGGGAGACCCAGTACTTC.

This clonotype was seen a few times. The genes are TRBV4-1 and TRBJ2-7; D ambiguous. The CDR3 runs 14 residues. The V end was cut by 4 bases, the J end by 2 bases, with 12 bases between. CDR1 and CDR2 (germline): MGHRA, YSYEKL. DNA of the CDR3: TGCGCCAGCAGCCCGCTGGGCTTTACCTACGAGCAGTACTTC. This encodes CASSPLGFTYEQYF.

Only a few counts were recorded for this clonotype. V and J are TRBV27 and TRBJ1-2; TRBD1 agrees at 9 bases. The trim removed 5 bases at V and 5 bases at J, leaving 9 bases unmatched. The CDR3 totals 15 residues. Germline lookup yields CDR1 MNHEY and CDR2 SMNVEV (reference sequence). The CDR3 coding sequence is TGTGCCAGCAGTAGCCTGGGACAGGGTTTTTATGGCTACACCTTC. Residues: CASSSLGQGFYGYTF.

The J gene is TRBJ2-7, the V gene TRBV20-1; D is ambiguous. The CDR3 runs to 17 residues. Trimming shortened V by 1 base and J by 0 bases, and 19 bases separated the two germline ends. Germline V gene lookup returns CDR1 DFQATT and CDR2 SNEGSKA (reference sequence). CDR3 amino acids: CSARGGQVKKSSYEQYF. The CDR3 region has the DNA TGCAGTGCTAGAGGCGGTCAGGTTAAAAAGTCCTCCTACGAGCAGTACTTC.

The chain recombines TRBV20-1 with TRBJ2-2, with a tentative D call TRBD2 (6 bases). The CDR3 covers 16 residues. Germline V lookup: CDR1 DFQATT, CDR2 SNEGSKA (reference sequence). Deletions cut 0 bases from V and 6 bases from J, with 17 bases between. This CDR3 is CSARDYAGFWSGELFF. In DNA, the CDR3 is TGCAGTGCTAGAGATTACGCGGGATTTTGGTCCGGGGAGCTGTTTTTT.

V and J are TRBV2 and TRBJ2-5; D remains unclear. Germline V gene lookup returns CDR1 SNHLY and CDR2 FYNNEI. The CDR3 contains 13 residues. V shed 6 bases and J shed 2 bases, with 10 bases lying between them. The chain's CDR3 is CASRTVHQETQYF. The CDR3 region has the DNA TGTGCCAGCAGGACGGTTCATCAAGAGACCCAGTACTTC.

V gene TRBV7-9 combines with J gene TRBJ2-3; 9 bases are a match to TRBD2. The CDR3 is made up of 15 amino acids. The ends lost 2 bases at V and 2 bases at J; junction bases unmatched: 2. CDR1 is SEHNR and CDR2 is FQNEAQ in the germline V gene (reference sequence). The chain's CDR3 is CASSLLAGITDTQYF. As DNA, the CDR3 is TGTGCCAGCAGCTTACTAGCGGGGATCACAGATACGCAGTATTTT.

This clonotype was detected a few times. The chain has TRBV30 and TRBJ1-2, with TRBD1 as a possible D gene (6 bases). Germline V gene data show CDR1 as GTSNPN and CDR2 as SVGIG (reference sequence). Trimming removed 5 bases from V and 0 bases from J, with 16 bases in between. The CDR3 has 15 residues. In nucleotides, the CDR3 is TGTGCCTGGGAGCCCTCAGGGGCCTCTAACTATGGCTACACCTTC. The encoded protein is CAWEPSGASNYGYTF.

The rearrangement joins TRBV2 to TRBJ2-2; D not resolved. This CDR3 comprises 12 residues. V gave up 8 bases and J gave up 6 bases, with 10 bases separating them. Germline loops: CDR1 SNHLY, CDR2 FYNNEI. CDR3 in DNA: TGTGCCAGCGGTGTGTTCGCCGGGGAGCTGTTTTTT. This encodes CASGVFAGELFF.

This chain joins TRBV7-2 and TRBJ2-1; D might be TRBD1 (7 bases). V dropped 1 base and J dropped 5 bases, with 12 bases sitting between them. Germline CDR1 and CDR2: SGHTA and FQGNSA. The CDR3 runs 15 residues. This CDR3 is CASSLGAGGNNEQFF. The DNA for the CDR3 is TGTGCCAGCAGCTTAGGGGCAGGGGGGAACAATGAGCAGTTCTTC. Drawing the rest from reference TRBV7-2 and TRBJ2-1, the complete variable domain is GAGVSQSPSNKVTEKGKDVELRCDPISGHTALYWYRQSLGQGLEFLIYFQGNSAPDKSGLPSDRFSAERTGGSVSTLTIQRTQQEDSAVYLCASSLGAGGNNEQFFGPGTRLTVL.

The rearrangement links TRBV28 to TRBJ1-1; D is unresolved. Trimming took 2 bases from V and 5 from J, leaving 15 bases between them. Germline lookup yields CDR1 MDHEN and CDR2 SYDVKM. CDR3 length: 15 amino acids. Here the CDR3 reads CASSLGRARLTEAFF. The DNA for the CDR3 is TGTGCCAGCAGTTTAGGTCGGGCGCGTCTTACTGAAGCTTTCTTT.

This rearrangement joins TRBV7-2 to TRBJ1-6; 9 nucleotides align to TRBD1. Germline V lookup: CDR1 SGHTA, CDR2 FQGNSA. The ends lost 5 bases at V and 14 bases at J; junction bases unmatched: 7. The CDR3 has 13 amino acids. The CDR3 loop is CASSPDRGDSLHF. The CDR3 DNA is TGTGCCAGCAGCCCCGACAGGGGGGATTCCCTCCACTTT.